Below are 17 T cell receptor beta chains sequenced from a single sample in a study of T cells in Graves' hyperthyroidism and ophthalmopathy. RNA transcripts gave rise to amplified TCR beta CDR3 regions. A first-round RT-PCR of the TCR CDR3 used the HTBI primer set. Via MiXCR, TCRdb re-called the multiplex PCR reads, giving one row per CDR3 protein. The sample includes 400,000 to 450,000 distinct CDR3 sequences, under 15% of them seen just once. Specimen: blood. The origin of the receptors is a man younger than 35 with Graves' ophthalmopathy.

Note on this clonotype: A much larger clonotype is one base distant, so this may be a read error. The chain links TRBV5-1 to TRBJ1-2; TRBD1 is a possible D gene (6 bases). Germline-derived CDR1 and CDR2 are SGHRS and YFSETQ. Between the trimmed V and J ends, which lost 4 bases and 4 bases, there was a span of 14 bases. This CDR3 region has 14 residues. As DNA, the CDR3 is TGCGCCAGCAGCATCTGGGGGCGTATCTATGGCTACACCTTC. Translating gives CASSIWGRIYGYTF.

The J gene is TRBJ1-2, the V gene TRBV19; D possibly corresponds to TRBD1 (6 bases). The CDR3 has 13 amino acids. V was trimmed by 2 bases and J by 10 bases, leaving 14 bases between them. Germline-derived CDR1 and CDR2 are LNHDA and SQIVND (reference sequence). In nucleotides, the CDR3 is TGTGCCAGTAGTATAACGGGGGGCGCCGTCTACACCTTC. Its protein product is CASSITGGAVYTF.

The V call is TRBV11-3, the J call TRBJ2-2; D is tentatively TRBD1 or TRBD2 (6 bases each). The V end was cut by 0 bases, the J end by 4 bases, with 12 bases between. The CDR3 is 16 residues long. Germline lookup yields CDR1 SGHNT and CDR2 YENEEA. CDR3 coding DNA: TGTGCCAGCAGCTTAGAAGGGGGGCGAGGCACCGGGGAGCTGTTTTTT. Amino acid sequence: CASSLEGGRGTGELFF.

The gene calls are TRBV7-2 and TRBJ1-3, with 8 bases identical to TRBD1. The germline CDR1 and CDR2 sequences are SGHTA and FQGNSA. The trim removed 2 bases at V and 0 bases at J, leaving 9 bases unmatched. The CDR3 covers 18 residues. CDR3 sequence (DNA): TGTGCCAGCAGCTTATCCCGCCTAGACAGGGGCTCTGGAAACACCATATATTTT. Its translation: CASSLSRLDRGSGNTIYF.

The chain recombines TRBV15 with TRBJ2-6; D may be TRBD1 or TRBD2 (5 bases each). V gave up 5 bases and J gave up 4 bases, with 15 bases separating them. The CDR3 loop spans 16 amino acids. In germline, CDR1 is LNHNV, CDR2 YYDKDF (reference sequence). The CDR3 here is CATSRGPLRGANVLTF. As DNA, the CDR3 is TGTGCCACCAGCCGGGGACCCCTTCGGGGGGCCAACGTCCTGACTTTC.

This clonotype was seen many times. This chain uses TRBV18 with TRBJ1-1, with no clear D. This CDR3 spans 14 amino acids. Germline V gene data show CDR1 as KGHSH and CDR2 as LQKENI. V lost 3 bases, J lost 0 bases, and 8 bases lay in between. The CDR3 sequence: CASSPSPMNTEAFF. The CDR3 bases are TGTGCCAGCTCACCTAGCCCCATGAACACTGAAGCTTTCTTT.

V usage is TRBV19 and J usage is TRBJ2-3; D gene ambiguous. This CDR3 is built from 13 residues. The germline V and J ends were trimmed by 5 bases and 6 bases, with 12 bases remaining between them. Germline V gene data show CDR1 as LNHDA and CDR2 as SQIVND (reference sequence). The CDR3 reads CASSPRVSDTQYF. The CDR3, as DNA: TGTGCCAGTAGTCCACGAGTGTCGGATACGCAGTATTTT.

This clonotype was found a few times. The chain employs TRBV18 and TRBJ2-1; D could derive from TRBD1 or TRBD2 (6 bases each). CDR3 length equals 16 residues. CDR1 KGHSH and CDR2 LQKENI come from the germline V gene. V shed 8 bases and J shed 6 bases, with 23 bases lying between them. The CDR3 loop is CASGQTGTQARNEQFF. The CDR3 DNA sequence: TGTGCCAGCGGACAGACCGGGACTCAGGCCCGCAATGAGCAGTTCTTC. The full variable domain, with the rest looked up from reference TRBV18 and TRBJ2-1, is NAGVMQNPRHLVRRRGQEARLRCSPMKGHSHVYWYRQLPEEGLKFMVYLQKENIIDESGMPKERFSAEFPKEGPSILRIQQVVRGDSAAYFCASGQTGTQARNEQFFGPGTRLTVL.

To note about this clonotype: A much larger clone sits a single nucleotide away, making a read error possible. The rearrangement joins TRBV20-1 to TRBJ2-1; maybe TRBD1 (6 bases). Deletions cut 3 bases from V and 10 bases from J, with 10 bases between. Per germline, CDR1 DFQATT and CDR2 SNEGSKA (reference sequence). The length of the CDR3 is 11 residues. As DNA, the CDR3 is TGCAGTGCTAGTCAGGGGAACGAGCAGTTCTTC. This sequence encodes CSASQGNEQFF.

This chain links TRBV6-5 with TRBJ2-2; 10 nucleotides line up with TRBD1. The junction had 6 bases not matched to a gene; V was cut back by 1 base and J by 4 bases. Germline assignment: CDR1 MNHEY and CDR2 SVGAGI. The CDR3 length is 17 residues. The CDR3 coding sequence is TGTGCCAGCAGTTACTTGGGGACAGGGGAGGGCACCGGGGAGCTGTTTTTT. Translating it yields CASSYLGTGEGTGELFF.

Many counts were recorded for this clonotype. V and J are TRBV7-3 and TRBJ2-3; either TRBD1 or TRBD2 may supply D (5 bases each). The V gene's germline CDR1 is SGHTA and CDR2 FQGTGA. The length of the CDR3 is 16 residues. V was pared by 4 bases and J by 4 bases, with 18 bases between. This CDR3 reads CASSSLEGEWPDTQYF. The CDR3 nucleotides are TGTGCCAGCAGCTCCCTTGAAGGGGAGTGGCCAGATACGCAGTATTTT.

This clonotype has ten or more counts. CDR3 sequence reads: CASSQERTGVVGYEQYF. In DNA, the CDR3 is TGTGCCAGCAGCCAAGAAAGGACAGGGGTGGTGGGCTACGAGCAGTACTTC. V is TRBV14 and J is TRBJ2-7; 9 nucleotides align to TRBD1. Germline V CDR1 and CDR2: SGHDN, FVKESK. Unmatched junction bases numbered 9, after V lost 0 bases and J lost 3 bases. This CDR3 spans 17 amino acids.

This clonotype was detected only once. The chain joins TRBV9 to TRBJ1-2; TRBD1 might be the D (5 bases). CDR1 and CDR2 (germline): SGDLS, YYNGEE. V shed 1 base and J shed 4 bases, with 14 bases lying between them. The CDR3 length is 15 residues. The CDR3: CASSVKPGLTYGYTF. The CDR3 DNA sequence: TGTGCCAGCAGCGTAAAACCGGGACTGACCTATGGCTACACCTTC.

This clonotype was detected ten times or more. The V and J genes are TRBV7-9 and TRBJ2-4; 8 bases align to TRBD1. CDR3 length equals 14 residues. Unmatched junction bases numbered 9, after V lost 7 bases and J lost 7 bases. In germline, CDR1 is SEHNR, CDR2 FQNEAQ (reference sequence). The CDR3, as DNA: TGTGCCAGCAACCCGACAGGGGCTAACAACATTCAGTACTTC. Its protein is CASNPTGANNIQYF.

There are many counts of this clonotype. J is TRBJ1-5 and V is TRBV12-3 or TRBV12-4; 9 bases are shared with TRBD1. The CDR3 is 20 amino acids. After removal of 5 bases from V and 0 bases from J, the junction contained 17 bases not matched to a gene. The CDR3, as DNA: TGTGCCAGCAGTCCGCACTACAGGGGGCTTTTGTCAGCTAGCAATCAGCCCCAGCATTTT. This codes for CASSPHYRGLLSASNQPQHF.

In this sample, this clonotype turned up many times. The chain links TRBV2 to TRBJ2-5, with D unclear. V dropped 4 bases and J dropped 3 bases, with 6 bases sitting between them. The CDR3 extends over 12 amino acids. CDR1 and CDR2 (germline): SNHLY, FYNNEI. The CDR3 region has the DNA TGTGCCAGCAGTGCCTTTGAAGAGACCCAGTACTTC. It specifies CASSAFEETQYF.

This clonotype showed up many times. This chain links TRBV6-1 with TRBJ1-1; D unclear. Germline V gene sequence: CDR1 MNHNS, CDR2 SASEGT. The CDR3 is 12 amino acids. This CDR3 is CECLGMNTEAFF. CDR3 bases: TGTGAGTGTTTGGGGATGAACACTGAAGCTTTCTTT.